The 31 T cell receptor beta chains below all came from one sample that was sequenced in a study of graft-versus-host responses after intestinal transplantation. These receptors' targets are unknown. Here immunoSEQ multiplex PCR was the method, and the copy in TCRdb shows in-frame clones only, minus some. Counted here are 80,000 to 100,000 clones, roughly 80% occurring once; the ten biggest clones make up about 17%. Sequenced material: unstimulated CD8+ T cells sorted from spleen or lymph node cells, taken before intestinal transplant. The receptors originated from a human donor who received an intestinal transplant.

The CDR3 here is CASSLGAAGVGEQFF. The CDR3 bases are TGTGCCAGCAGCTTAGGGGCAGCGGGAGTAGGGGAGCAGTTCTTC. The chain uses TRBV11-2 and TRBJ2-1, with 8 positions matching TRBD2. The CDR3 runs 15 residues. J was trimmed by 10 bases and V by 1 base; bases with no gene match: 9. The germline gives CDR1 SGHAT, CDR2 FQNNGV.

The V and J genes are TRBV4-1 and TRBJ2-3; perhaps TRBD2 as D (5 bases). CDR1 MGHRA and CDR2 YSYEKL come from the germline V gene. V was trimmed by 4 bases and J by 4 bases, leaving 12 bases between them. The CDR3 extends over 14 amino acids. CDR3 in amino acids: CASSPESGADTQYF. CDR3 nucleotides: TGCGCCAGCAGCCCTGAGAGCGGCGCAGATACGCAGTATTTT.

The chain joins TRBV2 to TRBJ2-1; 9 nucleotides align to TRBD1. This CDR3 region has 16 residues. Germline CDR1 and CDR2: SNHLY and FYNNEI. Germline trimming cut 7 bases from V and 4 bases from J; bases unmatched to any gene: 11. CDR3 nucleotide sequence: TGTGCCAGCAATCCCGTACAGGGGGCGTTTTACAATGAGCAGTTCTTC. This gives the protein CASNPVQGAFYNEQFF.

The chain's CDR3 is CASGPIAGDRGSVNEQFF. CDR3 nucleotide sequence: TGTGCCAGCGGCCCTATCGCAGGAGACAGGGGGTCCGTCAATGAGCAGTTCTTC. The chain is built from TRBV13 and TRBJ2-1; TRBD1 agrees at 9 bases. The trim removed 8 bases at V and 6 bases at J, leaving 20 bases unmatched. CDR1 PRHDT and CDR2 FYEKMQ come from the germline V gene (reference sequence). The CDR3 totals 18 residues.

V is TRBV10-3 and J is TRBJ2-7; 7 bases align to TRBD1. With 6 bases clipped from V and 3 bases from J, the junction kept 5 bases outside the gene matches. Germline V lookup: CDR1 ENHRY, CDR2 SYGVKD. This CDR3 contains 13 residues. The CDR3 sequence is CAIRTGNSYEQYF. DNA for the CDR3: TGTGCCATCAGGACAGGGAATAGCTACGAGCAGTACTTC.

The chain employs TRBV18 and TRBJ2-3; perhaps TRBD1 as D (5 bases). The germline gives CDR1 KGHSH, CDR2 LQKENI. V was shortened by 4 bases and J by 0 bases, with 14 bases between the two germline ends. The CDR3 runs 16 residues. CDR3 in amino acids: CASSLWTIGSTDTQYF. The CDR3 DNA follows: TGTGCCAGCTCACTCTGGACAATAGGGAGCACAGATACGCAGTATTTT.

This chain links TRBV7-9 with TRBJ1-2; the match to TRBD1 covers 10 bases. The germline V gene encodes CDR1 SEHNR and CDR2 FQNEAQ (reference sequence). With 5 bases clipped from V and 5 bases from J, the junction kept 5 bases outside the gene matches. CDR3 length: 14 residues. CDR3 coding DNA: TGTGCCAGCAGCCCCGACAGGGGGCATTATGGCTACACCTTC. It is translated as CASSPDRGHYGYTF.

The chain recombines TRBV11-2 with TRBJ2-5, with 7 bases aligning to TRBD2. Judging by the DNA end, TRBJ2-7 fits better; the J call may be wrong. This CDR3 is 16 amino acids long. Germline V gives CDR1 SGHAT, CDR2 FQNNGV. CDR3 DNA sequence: TGTGCCAGCCGGTCGGCGGGAGTTACCCTCTCCTACGAGCAGTACTTC. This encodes CASRSAGVTLSYEQYF.

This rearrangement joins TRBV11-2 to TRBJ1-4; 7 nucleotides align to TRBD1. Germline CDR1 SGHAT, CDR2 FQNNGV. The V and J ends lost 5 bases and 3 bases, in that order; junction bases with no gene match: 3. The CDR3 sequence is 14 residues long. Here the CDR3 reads CASSPGTANEKLFF. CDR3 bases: TGTGCCAGCAGCCCCGGGACAGCTAATGAAAAACTGTTTTTT.

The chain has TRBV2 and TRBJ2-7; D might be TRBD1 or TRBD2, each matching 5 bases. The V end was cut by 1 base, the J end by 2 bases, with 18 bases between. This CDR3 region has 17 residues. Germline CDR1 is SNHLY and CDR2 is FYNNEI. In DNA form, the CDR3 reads TGTGCCAGCAGTGAAGAGTACAGGACTTCTCCAACCTACGAGCAGTACTTC. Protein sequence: CASSEEYRTSPTYEQYF.

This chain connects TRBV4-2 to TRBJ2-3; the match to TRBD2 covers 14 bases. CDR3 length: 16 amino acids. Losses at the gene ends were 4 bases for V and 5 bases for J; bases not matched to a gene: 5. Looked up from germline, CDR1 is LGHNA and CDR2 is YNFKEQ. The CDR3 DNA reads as TGTGCCAGCAGCCCTCGACTAGCGGGGGGGCAAGATACGCAGTATTTT. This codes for CASSPRLAGGQDTQYF.

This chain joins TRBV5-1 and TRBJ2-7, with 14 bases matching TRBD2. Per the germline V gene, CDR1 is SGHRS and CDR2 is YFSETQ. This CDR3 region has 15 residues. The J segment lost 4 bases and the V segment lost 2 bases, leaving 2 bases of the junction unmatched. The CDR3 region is CASSFGTSGGYEQYF. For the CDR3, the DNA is TGCGCCAGCAGCTTCGGGACTAGCGGGGGATACGAGCAGTACTTC. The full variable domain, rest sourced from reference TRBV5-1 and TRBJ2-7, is KAGVTQTPRYLIKTRGQQVTLSCSPISGHRSVSWYQQTPGQGLQFLFEYFSETQRNKGNFPGRFSGRQFSNSRSEMNVSTLELGDSALYLCASSFGTSGGYEQYFGPGTRLTVT.

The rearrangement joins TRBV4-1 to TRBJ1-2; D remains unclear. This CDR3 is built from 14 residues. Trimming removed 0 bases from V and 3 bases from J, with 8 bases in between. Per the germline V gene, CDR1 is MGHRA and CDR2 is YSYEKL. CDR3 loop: CASSQEGRYYGYTF. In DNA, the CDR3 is TGCGCCAGCAGCCAAGAAGGCCGATACTATGGCTACACCTTC.

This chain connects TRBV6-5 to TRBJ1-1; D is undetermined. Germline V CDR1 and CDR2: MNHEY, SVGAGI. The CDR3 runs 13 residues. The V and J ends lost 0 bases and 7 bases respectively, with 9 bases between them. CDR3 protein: CASSYSRVNEAFF. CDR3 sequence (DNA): TGTGCCAGCAGTTACTCGAGAGTCAATGAAGCTTTCTTT.

CDR3 bases: TGCGCCAGCAGCTGGCTAGCGGGGGGATTCTCCTACGAGCAGTACTTC. Translation gives CASSWLAGGFSYEQYF. V usage is TRBV5-1 and J usage is TRBJ2-7; 11 bases align to TRBD2. Germline-derived CDR1 and CDR2 are SGHRS and YFSETQ. V dropped 3 bases and J dropped 0; count of bases not matched to a gene: 5. The CDR3 totals 16 residues.

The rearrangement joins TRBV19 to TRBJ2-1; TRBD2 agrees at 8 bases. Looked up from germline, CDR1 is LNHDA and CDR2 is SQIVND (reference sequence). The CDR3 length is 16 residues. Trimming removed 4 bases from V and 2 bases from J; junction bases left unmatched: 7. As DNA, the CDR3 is TGTGCCAGTAGTAGCCGGACTAGCACCACCTACAATGAGCAGTTCTTC. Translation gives CASSSRTSTTYNEQFF.

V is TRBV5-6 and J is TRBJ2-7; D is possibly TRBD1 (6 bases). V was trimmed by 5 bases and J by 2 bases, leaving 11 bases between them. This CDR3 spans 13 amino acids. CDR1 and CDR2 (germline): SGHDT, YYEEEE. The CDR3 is CASSYRVTYEQYF. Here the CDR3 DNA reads TGTGCCAGCAGTTACAGGGTTACCTACGAGCAGTACTTC.

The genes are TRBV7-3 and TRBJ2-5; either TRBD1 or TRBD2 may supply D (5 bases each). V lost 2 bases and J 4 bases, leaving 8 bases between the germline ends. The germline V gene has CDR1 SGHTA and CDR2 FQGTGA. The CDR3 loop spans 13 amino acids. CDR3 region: CASSLQGTETQYF. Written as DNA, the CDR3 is TGTGCCAGCAGCTTACAAGGGACAGAGACCCAGTACTTC.

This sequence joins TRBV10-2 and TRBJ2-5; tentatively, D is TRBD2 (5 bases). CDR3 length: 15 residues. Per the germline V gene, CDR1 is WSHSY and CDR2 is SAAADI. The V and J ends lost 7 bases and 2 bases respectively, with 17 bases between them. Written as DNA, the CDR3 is TGCGCCAGCACCCGCCGCTCTAGCAGACAAGAGACCCAGTACTTC. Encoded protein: CASTRRSSRQETQYF.

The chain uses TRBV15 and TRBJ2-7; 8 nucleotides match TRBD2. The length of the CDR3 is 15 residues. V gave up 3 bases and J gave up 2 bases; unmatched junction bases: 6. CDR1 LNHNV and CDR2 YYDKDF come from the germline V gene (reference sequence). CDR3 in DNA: TGTGCCACCAGCAGGAGGAAACTAGCGGCCTACGAGCAGTACTTC. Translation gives CATSRRKLAAYEQYF.

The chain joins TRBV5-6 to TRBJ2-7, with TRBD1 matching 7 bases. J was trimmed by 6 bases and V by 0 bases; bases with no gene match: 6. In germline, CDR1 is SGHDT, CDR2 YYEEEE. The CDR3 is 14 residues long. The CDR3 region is CASSLEGAASEQYF. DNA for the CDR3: TGTGCCAGCAGCTTGGAGGGGGCTGCTTCCGAGCAGTACTTC.

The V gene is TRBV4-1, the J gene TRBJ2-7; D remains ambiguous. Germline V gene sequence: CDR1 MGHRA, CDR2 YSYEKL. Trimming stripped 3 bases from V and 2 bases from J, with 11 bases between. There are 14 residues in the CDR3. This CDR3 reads CASSQVGGTYEQYF. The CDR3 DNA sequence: TGCGCCAGCAGCCAGGTGGGCGGTACCTACGAGCAGTACTTC.

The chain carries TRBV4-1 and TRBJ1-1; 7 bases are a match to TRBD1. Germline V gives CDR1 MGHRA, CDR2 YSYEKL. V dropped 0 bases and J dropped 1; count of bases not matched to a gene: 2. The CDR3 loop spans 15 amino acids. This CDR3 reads CASSQEGTENTEAFF. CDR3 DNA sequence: TGCGCCAGCAGCCAAGAAGGGACAGAGAACACTGAAGCTTTCTTT.

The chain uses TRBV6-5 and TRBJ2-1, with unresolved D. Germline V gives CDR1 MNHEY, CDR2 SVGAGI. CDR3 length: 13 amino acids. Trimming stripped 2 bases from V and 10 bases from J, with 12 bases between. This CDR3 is CASSYPERTEQFF. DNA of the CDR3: TGTGCCAGCAGTTACCCAGAGAGAACAGAGCAGTTCTTC.

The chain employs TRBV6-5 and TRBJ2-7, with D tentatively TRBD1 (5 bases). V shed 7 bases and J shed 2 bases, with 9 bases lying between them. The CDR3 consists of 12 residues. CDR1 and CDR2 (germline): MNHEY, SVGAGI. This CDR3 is CASTQGTYEQYF. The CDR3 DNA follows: TGTGCCAGCACGCAGGGAACCTACGAGCAGTACTTC.

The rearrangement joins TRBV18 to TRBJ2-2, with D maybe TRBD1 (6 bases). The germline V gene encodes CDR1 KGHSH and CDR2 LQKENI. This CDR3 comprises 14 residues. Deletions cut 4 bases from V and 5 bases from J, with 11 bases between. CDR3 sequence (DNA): TGTGCCAGCTCACGATCAGGGGAAACCGGGGAGCTGTTTTTT. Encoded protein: CASSRSGETGELFF.

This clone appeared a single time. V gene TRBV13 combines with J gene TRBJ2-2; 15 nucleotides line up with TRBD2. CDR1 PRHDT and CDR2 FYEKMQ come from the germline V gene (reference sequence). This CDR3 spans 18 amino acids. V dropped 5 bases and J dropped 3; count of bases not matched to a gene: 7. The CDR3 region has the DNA TGTGCCAGCAGCCCCGGGACTAGCGGGGGGAGGGACACCGGGGAGCTGTTTTTT. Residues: CASSPGTSGGRDTGELFF. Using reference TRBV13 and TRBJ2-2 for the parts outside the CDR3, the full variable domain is AAGVIQSPRHLIKEKRETATLKCYPIPRHDTVYWYQQGPGQDPQFLISFYEKMQSDKGSIPDRFSAQQFSDYHSELNMSSLELGDSALYFCASSPGTSGGRDTGELFFGEGSRLTVL.

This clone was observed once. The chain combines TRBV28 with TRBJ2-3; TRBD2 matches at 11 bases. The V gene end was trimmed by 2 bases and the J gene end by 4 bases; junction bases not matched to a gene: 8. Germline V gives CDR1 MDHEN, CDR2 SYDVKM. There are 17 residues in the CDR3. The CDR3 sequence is CASSLLQTSGSSDTQYF. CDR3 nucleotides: TGTGCCAGCAGTTTACTCCAAACTAGCGGGAGTTCAGATACGCAGTATTTT.

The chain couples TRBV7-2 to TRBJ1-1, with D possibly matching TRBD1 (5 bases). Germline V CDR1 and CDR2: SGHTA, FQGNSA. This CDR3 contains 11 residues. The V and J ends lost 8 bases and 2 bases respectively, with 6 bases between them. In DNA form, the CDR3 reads TGTGCCAGCGACAGAAACACTGAAGCTTTCTTT. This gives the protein CASDRNTEAFF.

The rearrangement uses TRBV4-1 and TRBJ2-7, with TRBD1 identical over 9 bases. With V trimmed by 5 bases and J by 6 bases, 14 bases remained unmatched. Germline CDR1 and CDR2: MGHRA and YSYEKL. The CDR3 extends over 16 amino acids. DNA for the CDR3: TGCGCCAGCAGCGGGGATTTAAGGGGACAGGGTTCCGAGCAGTACTTC. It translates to CASSGDLRGQGSEQYF.

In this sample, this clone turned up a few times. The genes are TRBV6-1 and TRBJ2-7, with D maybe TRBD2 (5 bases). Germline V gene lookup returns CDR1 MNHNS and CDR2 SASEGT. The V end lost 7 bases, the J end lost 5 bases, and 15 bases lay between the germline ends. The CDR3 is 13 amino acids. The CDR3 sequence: CASTLRPGNEQYF. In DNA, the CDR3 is TGTGCCAGCACCCTAAGACCGGGGAACGAGCAGTACTTC.